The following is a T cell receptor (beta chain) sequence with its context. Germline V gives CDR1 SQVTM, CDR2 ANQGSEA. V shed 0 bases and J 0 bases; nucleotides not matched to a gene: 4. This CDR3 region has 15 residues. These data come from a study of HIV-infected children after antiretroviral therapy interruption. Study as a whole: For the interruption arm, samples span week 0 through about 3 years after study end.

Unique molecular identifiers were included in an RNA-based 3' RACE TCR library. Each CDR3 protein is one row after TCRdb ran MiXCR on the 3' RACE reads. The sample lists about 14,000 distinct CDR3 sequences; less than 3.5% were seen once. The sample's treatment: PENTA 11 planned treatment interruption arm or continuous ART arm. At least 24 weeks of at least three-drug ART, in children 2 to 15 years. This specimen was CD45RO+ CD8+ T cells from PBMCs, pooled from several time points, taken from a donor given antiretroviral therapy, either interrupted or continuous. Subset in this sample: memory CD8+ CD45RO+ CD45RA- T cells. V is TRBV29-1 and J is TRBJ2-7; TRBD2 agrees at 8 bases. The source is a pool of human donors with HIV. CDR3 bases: TGCAGCGTTGAAGATCAGAGCGGGGGCTCCTACGAGCAGTACTTC. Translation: CSVEDQSGGSYEQYF.